This T cell receptor (beta chain) was profiled in a study of cytomegalovirus exposure and HLA in healthy donors. The V and J ends lost 4 bases and 0 bases respectively, with 10 bases between them. The CDR3 contains 14 residues. Germline V gene data show CDR1 as SQVTM and CDR2 as ANQGSEA. The PCR ran on 60 Vbeta and 13 Jbeta primers. Measured with immunoSEQ multiplex PCR; TCRdb has only the in-frame clones, and not every one. The data contain 250,000 to 350,000 clones, about nine tenths of them seen just once; the ten biggest clones take up around 4%. General study points: Rates of TCR association differed by HLA locus in a later analysis, with DRB1 highest and HLA-C lowest. Researchers left out some V segments, among them TRBV6-2 and TRBV6-3, as indistinguishable. It was reportedly the case that the classifier diagnosed cytomegalovirus status with high specificity and sensitivity.

On this clone itself: Its antigen is currently unknown.

All donors participated as healthy donors of bone marrow. This receptor was taken from a man aged 35 to 55 in good health and CMV-seropositive. The sample taken for sequencing was PBMCs. V is TRBV29-1 and J is TRBJ2-1, with a weak D call TRBD2 (6 bases). For the CDR3, the DNA is TGCAGCGTTGGCGGGGTTTACTCCTACAATGAGCAGTTCTTC. Its translation: CSVGGVYSYNEQFF.